The 9 T cell receptor beta chains reported below all come from one sample, sequenced in a study of shared clonotypes between healthy human individuals. The assay was immunoSEQ multiplex PCR, and TCRdb's table has in-frame clones only and misses some. The table has millions of clones, 90% to 95% seen once; the top ten hold 0.14%. Sequencing was carried out using naive CD4+ T cells sorted from blood. Subset in this sample: CD45RA+ positively selected. The receptor source for this set is a man aged 18 to 30 in good health.

The J gene is TRBJ2-7, the V gene TRBV5-1; 8 nucleotides agree with TRBD2. This CDR3 comprises 19 residues. Germline CDR1 reads SGHRS; CDR2 reads YFSETQ. V was clipped by 3 bases and J by 4 bases; unmatched bases: 21. In DNA form, the CDR3 reads TGCGCCAGCAGCTCGACCGCGGGGGGCTCACCACCCCTAACATACGAGCAGTACTTC. This codes for CASSSTAGGSPPLTYEQYF.

The genes are TRBV10-1 and TRBJ1-1, with D possibly matching TRBD1 (6 bases). The germline gives CDR1 WNHNN, CDR2 SYGVQD (reference sequence). This CDR3 has 13 residues. The V end lost 7 bases, the J end lost 4 bases, and 13 bases lay between the germline ends. The CDR3 DNA reads as TGCGCCAGCACACAGGGATTGGGCACTGAAGCTTTCTTT. Translating gives CASTQGLGTEAFF.

In regard to this clone: The same CDR3 also results from other DNA sequences found in this sample. The V and J genes are TRBV19 and TRBJ2-2; no firm D call. Between the trimmed V and J ends, which lost 3 bases and 2 bases, there was a span of 7 bases. Germline values: CDR1 LNHDA, CDR2 SQIVND (reference sequence). The CDR3 consists of 14 residues. The CDR3 DNA is TGTGCCAGTAGTATCGGGCCTAACACCGGGGAGCTGTTTTTT. Translating it yields CASSIGPNTGELFF.

CDR3 sequence: CASTTTGTNTEAFF. CDR3 DNA sequence: TGTGCCAGCACCACGACAGGGACGAACACTGAAGCTTTCTTT. This chain uses TRBV2 with TRBJ1-1; 7 bases map to TRBD1. CDR1 is SNHLY, CDR2 FYNNEI, per germline. Losses at the gene ends were 7 bases for V and 1 base for J; bases not matched to a gene: 6. The CDR3 runs 14 residues.

Concerning this clone: Other DNA sequences in the sample encode the same CDR3. The CDR3 here is CASSLPGSSYEQYF. CDR3 in DNA: TGCGCCAGCAGCTTACCGGGGAGCTCCTACGAGCAGTACTTC. The V call is TRBV5-1, the J call TRBJ2-7; tentatively, D is TRBD2 (5 bases). CDR1 and CDR2 (germline): SGHRS, YFSETQ. V was clipped by 2 bases and J by 0 bases, with 9 bases between them. The length of the CDR3 is 14 residues.

V and J are TRBV5-3 and TRBJ2-5, with a possible D match to TRBD2 (6 bases). TRBV5-3 is sorted into the ORF group, with uncertain function. This CDR3 is built from 13 residues. Trimming shortened V by 0 bases and J by 3 bases, and 6 bases separated the two germline ends. The CDR3 is CARSLGEEETQYF. Here the CDR3 DNA reads TGTGCCAGAAGCTTGGGGGAGGAAGAGACCCAGTACTTC.

This clone appeared a single time. The chain is built from TRBV2 and TRBJ1-5; D gene unclear. The CDR3 covers 14 residues. V shed 8 bases and J shed 0 bases, with 11 bases lying between them. Germline lookup yields CDR1 SNHLY and CDR2 FYNNEI. CDR3 DNA sequence: TGTGCCAGCCTCGGGCAGGATAGCAATCAGCCCCAGCATTTT. Translated: CASLGQDSNQPQHF.

Note on this clone: Different DNA sequences within this sample yield the same CDR3. The chain recombines TRBV5-1 with TRBJ1-6, with 11 bases lining up with TRBD1. CDR1 and CDR2 (germline): SGHRS, YFSETQ. V was clipped by 0 bases and J by 8 bases; unmatched bases: 1. The length of the CDR3 is 15 residues. The CDR3 reads CASSLGTGGDSPLHF. CDR3 in DNA: TGCGCCAGCAGCTTGGGGACAGGGGGCGATTCACCCCTCCACTTT.

Regarding this clone: Other nucleotide sequences in the sample specify the same CDR3. J is TRBJ2-5 and V is TRBV7-2, with D perhaps being TRBD1 or TRBD2 (6 bases each). V lost 2 bases, J lost 5 bases, and 12 bases lay in between. The germline CDR1 and CDR2 sequences are SGHTA and FQGNSA. The CDR3 is 14 amino acids. The CDR3 nucleotides are TGTGCCAGCAGCTTACGGGGGCGCGGGGAGACCCAGTACTTC. Encoded protein: CASSLRGRGETQYF.